Here is one TCR beta chain with its context. This sequence may be a read error, since a much larger clone differs from it by one base. Trimming pared 3 bases from V and 8 bases from J, leaving 17 bases between. In germline, CDR1 is SGHAT, CDR2 FQNNGV. The CDR3 is made up of 15 amino acids. This sample stems from a study of T-cell reconstitution after alpha-beta-depleted transplantation in children. Unique molecular identifiers were built into the TCRbeta library. TCRdb used MiXCR to reprocess the PCR reads, holding one entry per CDR3 protein. The sample lists 490,000 or so distinct CDR3 sequences, around 13% seen once, with more than 5.5% in the top ten.

The receptor's source is a human donor who donated a stem cell graft to a child with combined immunodeficiency. The sample consisted of PBMCs from the stem cell graft donor, taken from the stem cell graft. The genes are TRBV11-2 and TRBJ2-1; unclear D gene. As DNA, the CDR3 is TGTGCCAGCAGCTTCTTTAAGTGGAGATCGGATGAGCAGTTCTTC. Its protein is CASSFFKWRSDEQFF.